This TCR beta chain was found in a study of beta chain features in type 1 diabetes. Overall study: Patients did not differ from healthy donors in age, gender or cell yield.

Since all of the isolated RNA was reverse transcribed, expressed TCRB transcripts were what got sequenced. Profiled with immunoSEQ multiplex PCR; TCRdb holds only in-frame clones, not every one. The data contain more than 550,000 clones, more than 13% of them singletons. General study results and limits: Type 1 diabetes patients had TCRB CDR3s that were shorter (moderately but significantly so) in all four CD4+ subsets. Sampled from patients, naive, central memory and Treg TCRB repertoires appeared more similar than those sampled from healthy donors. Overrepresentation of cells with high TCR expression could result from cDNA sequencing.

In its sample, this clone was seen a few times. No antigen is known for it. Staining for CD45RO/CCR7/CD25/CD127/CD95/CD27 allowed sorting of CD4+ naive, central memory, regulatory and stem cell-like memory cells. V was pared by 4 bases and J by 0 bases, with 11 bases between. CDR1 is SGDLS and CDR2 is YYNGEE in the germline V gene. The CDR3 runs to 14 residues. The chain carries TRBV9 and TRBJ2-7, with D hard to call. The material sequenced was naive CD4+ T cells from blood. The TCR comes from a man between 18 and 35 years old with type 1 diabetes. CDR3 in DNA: TGTGCCAGCAGCATTGACTCTAGCTCCTACGAGCAGTACTTC. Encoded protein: CASSIDSSSYEQYF.